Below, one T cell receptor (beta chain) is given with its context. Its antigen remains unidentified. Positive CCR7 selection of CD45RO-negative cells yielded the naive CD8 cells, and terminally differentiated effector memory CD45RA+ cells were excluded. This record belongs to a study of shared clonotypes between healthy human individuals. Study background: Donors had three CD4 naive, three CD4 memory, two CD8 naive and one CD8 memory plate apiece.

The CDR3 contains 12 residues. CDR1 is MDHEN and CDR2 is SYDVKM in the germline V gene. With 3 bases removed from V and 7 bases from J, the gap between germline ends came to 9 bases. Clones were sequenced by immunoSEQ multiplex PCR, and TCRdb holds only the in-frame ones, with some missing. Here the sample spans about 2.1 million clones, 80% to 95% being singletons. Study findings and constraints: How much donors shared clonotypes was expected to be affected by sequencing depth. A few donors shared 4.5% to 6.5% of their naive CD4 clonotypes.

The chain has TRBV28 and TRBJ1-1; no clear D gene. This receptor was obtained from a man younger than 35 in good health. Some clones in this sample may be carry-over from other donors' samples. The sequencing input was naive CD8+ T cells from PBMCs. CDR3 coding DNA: TGTGCCAGCAGTTTGGGTGGGAATGAAGCTTTCTTT. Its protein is CASSLGGNEAFF.